The T cell receptor beta chain under discussion was sequenced for a study of shared clonotypes between healthy human individuals. Study information: CD4 naive and CD4 memory each took three plates per donor, while CD8 naive took two and CD8 memory one.

The ends were cut back, 4 bases at V and 3 bases at J, with 17 bases in the middle. Germline V CDR1 and CDR2: SGDLS, YYNGEE. CDR3 length: 15 residues. On sorted subsets, replicate PCRs used 200 to 250 ng DNA, or 27,000 or so T cell genomes. Sequencing used immunoSEQ multiplex PCR; TCRdb keeps in-frame clones, though not all of them. In the table there are about 2.1 million clones, around 93% of which are singletons. Terminally differentiated effector memory CD45RA+ cells were excluded by CCR7 positive selection of CD45RO-negative cells. Source material: naive CD8+ T cells from PBMCs. This chain uses TRBV9 with TRBJ2-7; possibly TRBD2 for D (5 bases). The receptor's source is a man aged 18 to 29 in good health. Some clones in this sample may be carry-over from other donors' samples. The chain's CDR3 is CASSPGKRQIYEQYF. The CDR3, as DNA: TGTGCCAGCAGCCCCGGGAAGAGGCAGATCTACGAGCAGTACTTC.